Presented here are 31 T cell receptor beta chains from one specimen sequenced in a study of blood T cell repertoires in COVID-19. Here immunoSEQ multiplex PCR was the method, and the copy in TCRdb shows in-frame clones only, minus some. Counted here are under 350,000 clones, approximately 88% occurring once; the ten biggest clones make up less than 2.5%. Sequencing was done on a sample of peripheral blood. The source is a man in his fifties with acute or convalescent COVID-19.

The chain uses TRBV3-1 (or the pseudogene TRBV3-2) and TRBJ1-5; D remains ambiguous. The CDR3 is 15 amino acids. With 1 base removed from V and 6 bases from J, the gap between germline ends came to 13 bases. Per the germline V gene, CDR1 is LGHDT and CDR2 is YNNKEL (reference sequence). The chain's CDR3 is CASSQGGGWGQPQHF. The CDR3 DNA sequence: TGTGCCAGCAGCCAAGGAGGCGGGTGGGGTCAGCCCCAGCATTTT.

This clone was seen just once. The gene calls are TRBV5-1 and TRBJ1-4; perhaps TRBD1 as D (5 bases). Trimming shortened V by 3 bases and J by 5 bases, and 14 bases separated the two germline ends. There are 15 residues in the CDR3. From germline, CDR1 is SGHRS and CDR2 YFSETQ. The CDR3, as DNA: TGCGCCAGCAGCTGGGCGACACGACAGAATGAAAAACTGTTTTTT. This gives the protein CASSWATRQNEKLFF.

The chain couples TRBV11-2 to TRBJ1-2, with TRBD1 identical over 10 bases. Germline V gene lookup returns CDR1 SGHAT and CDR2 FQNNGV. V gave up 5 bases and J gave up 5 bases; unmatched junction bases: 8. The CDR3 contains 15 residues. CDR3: CASSPTPGQGYGYTF. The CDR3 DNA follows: TGTGCCAGCAGCCCAACCCCGGGACAGGGGTATGGCTACACCTTC.

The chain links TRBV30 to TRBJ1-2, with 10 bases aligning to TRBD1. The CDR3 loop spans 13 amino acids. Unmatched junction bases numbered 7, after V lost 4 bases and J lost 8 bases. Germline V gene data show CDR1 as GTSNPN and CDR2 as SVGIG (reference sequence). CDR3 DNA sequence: TGTGCCTGGAAATGGGACAGGGGTTACGGCTACACCTTC. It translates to CAWKWDRGYGYTF.

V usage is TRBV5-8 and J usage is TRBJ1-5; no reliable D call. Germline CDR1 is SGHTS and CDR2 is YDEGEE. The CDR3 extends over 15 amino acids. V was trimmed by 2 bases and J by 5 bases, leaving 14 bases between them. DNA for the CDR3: TGTGCCAGCAGCTTTCCTTCAGGAGGTCATCAGCCCCAGCATTTT. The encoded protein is CASSFPSGGHQPQHF.

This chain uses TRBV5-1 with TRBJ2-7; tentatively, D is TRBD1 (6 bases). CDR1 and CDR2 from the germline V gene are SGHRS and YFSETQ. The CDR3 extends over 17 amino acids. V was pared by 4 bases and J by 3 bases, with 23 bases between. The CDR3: CASSHYQQGNFGYEQYF. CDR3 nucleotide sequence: TGCGCCAGCAGCCACTATCAACAGGGAAATTTTGGCTACGAGCAGTACTTC.

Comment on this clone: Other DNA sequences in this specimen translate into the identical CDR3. CDR3 DNA sequence: TGTGCCAGCAGTCCCGGACAGGGGGCATCATACGAGCAGTACTTC. Its translation is CASSPGQGASYEQYF. The genes are TRBV3-1 (or the pseudogene TRBV3-2) and TRBJ2-7; 11 bases match TRBD1. The CDR3 has 15 amino acids. Unmatched junction bases numbered 8, after V lost 6 bases and J lost 4 bases. Germline V gives CDR1 LGHDT, CDR2 YNNKEL (reference sequence).

CDR3 coding DNA: TGTGCCAGCAGGCCAGGGGGCACCGGCTACACCTTC. Amino acid sequence: CASRPGGTGYTF. The chain couples TRBV6-5 to TRBJ1-2; the match to TRBD1 covers 8 bases. Trimming removed 6 bases from V and 8 bases from J; junction bases left unmatched: 5. The CDR3 loop spans 12 amino acids. CDR1 and CDR2 (germline): MNHEY, SVGAGI.

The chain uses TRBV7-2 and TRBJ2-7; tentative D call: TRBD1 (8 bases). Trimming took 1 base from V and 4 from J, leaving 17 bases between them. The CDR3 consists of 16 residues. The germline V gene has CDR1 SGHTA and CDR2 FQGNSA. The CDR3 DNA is TGTGCCAGCAGCTTAGGGAGCGGGACAGGCGCTTACGAGCAGTACTTC. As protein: CASSLGSGTGAYEQYF. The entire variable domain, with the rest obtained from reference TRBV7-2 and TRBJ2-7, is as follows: GAGVSQSPSNKVTEKGKDVELRCDPISGHTALYWYRQSLGQGLEFLIYFQGNSAPDKSGLPSDRFSAERTGGSVSTLTIQRTQQEDSAVYLCASSLGSGTGAYEQYFGPGTRLTVT.

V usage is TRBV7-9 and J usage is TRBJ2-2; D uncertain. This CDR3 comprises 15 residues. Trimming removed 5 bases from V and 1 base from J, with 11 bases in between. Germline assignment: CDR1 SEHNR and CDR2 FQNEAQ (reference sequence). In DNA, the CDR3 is TGTGCCAGCAGCCCCGAGAGTGGGAACACCGGGGAGCTGTTTTTT. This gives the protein CASSPESGNTGELFF.

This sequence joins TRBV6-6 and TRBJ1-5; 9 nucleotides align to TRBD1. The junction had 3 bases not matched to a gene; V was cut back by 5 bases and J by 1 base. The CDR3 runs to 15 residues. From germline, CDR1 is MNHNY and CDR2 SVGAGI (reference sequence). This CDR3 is CASSGGTGSNQPQHF. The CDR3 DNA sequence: TGTGCCAGCAGTGGCGGGACAGGGAGCAATCAGCCCCAGCATTTT.

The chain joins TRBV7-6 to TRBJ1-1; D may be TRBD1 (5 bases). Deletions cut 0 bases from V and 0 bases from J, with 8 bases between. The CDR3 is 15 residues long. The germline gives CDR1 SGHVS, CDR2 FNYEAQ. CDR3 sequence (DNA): TGTGCCAGCAGCTTAGCGGGGCAGGTGAACACTGAAGCTTTCTTT. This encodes CASSLAGQVNTEAFF.

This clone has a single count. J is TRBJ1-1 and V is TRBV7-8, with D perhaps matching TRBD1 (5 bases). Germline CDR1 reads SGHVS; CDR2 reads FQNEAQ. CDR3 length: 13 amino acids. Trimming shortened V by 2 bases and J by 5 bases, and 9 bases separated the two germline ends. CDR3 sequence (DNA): TGTGCCAGCAGCTTAACGGGGGAGACTGAAGCTTTCTTT. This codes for CASSLTGETEAFF. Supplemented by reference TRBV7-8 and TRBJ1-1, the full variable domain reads GAGVSQSPRYKVAKRGQDVALRCDPISGHVSLFWYQQALGQGPEFLTYFQNEAQLDKSGLPSDRFFAERPEGSVSTLKIQRTQQEDSAVYLCASSLTGETEAFFGQGTRLTVV.

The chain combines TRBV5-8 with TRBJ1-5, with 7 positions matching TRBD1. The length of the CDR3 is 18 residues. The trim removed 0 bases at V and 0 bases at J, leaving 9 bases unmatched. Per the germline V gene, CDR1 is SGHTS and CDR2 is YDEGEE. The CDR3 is CASSLGRGDRYSNQPQHF. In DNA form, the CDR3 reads TGTGCCAGCAGCTTGGGACGAGGGGACAGATATAGCAATCAGCCCCAGCATTTT.

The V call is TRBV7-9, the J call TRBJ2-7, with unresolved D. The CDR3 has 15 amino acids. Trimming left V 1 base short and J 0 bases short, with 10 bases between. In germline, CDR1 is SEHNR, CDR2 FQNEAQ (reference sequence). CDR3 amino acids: CASSLGPLGSYEQYF. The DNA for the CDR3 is TGTGCCAGCAGCTTAGGTCCTCTCGGCTCCTACGAGCAGTACTTC. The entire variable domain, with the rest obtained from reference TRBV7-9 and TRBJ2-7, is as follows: DTGVSQNPRHKITKRGQNVTFRCDPISEHNRLYWYRQTLGQGPEFLTYFQNEAQLEKSRLLSDRFSAERPKGSFSTLEIQRTEQGDSAMYLCASSLGPLGSYEQYFGPGTRLTVT.

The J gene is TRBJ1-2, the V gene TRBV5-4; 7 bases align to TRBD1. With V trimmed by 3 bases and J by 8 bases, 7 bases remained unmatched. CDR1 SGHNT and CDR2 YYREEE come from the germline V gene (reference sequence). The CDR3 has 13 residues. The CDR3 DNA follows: TGTGCCAGCAGCTCTCAGGGACAGAGAGGCTACACCTTC. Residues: CASSSQGQRGYTF.

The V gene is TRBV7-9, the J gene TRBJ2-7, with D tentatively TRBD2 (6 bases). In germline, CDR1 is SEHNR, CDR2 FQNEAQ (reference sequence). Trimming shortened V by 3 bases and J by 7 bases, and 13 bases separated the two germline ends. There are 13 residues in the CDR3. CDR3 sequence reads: CASSLEGPGEQYF. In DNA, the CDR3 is TGTGCCAGCAGCTTGGAGGGGCCCGGGGAGCAGTACTTC.

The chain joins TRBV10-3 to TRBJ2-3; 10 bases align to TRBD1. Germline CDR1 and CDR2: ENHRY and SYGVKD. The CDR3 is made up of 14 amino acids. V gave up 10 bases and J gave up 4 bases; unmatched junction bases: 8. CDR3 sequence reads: CATSGTGDADTQYF. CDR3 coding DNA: TGTGCCACCTCCGGGACAGGGGACGCAGATACGCAGTATTTT.

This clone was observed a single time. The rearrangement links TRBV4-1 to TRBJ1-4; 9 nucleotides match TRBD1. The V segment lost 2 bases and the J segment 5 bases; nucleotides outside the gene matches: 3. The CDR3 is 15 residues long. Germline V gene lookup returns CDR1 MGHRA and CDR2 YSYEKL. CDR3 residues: CASSQTGTGNEKLFF. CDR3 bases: TGCGCCAGCAGCCAAACCGGGACAGGGAATGAAAAACTGTTTTTT.

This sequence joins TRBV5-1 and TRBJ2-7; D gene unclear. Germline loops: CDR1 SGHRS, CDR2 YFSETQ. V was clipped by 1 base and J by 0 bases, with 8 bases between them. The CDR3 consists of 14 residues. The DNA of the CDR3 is TGCGCCAGCAGCTTGAGCTCTTACTCCTACGAGCAGTACTTC. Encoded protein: CASSLSSYSYEQYF.

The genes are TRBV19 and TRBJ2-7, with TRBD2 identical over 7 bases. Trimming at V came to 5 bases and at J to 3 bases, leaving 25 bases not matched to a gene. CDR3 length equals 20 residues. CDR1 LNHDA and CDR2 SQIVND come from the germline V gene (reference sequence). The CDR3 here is CASSLLGQRGLPPQCYEQYF. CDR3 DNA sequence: TGTGCCAGTAGTCTACTAGGGCAGCGGGGACTCCCACCCCAATGCTACGAGCAGTACTTC.

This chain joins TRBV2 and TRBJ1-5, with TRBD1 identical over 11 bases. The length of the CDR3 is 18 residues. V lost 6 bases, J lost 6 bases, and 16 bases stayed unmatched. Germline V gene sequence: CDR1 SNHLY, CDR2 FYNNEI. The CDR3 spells CASRGGLGQGESGQPQHF. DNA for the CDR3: TGTGCCAGCAGAGGCGGATTGGGACAGGGGGAATCGGGTCAGCCCCAGCATTTT.

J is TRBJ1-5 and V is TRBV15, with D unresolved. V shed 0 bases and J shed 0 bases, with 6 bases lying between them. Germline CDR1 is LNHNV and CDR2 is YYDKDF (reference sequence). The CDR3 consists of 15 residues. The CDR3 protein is CATSRDRGSNQPQHF. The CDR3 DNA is TGTGCCACCAGCAGAGATCGGGGTAGCAATCAGCCCCAGCATTTT. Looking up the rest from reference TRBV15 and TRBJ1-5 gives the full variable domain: DAMVIQNPRYQVTQFGKPVTLSCSQTLNHNVMYWYQQKSSQAPKLLFHYYDKDFNNEADTPDNFQSRRPNTSFCFLDIRSPGLGDTAMYLCATSRDRGSNQPQHFGDGTRLSIL.

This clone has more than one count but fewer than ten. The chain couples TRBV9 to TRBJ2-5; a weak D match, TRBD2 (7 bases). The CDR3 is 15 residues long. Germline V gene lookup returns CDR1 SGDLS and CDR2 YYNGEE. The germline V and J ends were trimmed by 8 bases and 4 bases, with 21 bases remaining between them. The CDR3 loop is CASGRDSGGRETQYF. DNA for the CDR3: TGTGCCAGTGGAAGGGATTCGGGGGGCCGAGAGACCCAGTACTTC.

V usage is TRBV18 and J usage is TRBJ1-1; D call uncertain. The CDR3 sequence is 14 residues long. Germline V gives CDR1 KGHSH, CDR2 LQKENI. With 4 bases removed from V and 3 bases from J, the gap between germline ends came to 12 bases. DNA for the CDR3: TGTGCCAGCTCACGAAGGACCGGGGACACTGAAGCTTTCTTT. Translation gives CASSRRTGDTEAFF.

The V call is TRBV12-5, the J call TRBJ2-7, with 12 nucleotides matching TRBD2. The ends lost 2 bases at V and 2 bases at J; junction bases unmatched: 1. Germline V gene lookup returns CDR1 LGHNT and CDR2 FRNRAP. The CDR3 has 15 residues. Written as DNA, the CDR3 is TGTGCTAGTGGTTTGTCTAGCGGGGGGGCCTACGAGCAGTACTTC. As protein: CASGLSSGGAYEQYF.

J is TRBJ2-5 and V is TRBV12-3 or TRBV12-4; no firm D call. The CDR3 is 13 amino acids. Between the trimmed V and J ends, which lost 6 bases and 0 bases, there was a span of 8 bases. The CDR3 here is CASSLLYQETQYF. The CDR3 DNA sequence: TGTGCCAGCAGCCTCTTATACCAAGAGACCCAGTACTTC.

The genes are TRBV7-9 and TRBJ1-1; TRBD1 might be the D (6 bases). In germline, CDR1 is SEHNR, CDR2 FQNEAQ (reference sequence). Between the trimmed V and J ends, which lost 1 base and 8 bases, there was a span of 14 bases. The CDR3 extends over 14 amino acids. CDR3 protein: CASSLGLPGTEAFF. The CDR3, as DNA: TGTGCCAGCAGCTTAGGTCTTCCCGGGACAGAAGCTTTCTTT.

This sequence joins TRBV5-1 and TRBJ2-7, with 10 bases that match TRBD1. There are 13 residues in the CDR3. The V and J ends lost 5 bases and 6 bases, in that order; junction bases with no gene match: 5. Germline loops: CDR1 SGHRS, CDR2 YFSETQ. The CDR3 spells CASRQGQGSEQYF. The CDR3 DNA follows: TGCGCCAGCAGACAGGGACAGGGGAGCGAGCAGTACTTC.

Here the CDR3 reads CASSPSTSYEQYF. The CDR3 DNA reads TGTGCCAGCAGCCCATCCACTAGTTACGAGCAGTACTTC. V gene TRBV9 combines with J gene TRBJ2-7; tentative D call: TRBD2 (5 bases). CDR1 and CDR2 (germline): SGDLS, YYNGEE. V lost 4 bases and J 4 bases, leaving 12 bases between the germline ends. The CDR3 sequence is 13 residues long.

CDR3 in amino acids: CASSLGPDNYGYTF. As DNA, the CDR3 is TGTGCCAGCAGCCTAGGCCCCGACAACTATGGCTACACCTTC. The chain couples TRBV7-3 to TRBJ1-2; no clear D. The CDR3 has 14 amino acids. Trimming took 5 bases from V and 2 from J, leaving 12 bases between them. CDR1 and CDR2 (germline): SGHTA, FQGTGA.